A single T cell receptor beta chain is shown here with its context. Germline assignment: CDR1 SGHRS and CDR2 YFSETQ. V was cut by 3 bases and J by 5 bases, with 23 bases left in between. CDR3 size: 17 residues. These data are taken from a study of CD8+ T cells in alopecia areata. Treatment in this sample: oral pan-JAK inhibitor, 5-10 mg twice daily. Collected material from alopecia areata patients comprised lesional scalp punch biopsies and peripheral blood. Once RNA had been extracted, it was reverse transcribed into cDNA to act as the sequencing template. Assay: immunoSEQ multiplex PCR; the TCRdb copy retains only in-frame clones and omits some. The table includes 10,000 to 15,000 clones, approximately 67% detected once.

Specimen: skin, collected at week 4, from a patient treated with tofacitinib. V gene TRBV5-1 combines with J gene TRBJ1-1; D call uncertain. The TCR originated in a human donor with alopecia areata. CDR3 loop: CASSWRFQVGRWTEAFF. CDR3 in DNA: TGCGCCAGCAGCTGGAGGTTCCAGGTTGGGCGATGGACTGAAGCTTTCTTT. The variable domain in full, with the rest retrieved from reference TRBV5-1 and TRBJ1-1, is KAGVTQTPRYLIKTRGQQVTLSCSPISGHRSVSWYQQTPGQGLQFLFEYFSETQRNKGNFPGRFSGRQFSNSRSEMNVSTLELGDSALYLCASSWRFQVGRWTEAFFGQGTRLTVV.